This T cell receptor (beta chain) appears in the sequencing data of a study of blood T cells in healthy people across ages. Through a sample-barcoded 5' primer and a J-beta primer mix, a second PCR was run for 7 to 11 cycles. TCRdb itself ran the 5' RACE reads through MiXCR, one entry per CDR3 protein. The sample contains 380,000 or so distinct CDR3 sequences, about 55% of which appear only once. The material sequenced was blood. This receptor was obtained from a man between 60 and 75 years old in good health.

CDR3 DNA: TGCGCCAGCAGCCAAGATCTGGCCGCGCTACGTCACAATGAGCAGTTCTTC. It translates to CASSQDLAALRHNEQFF. The chain has TRBV4-3 and TRBJ2-1; no definite D call. Per the germline V gene, CDR1 is LGHNA and CDR2 is YSLEER. The CDR3 has 17 residues. V was trimmed by 0 bases and J by 5 bases, leaving 17 bases between them.